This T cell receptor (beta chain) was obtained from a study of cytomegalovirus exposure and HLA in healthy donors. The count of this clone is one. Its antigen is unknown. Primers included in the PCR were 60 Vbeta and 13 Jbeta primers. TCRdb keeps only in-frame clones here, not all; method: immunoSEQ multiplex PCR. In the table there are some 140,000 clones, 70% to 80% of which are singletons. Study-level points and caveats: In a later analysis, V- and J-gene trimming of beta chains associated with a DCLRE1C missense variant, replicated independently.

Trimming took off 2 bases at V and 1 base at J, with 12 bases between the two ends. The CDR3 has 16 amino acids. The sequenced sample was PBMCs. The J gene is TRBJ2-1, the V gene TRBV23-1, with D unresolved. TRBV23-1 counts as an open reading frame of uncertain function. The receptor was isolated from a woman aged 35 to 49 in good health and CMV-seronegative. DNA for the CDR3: TGCGCCAGCAGTCAAGGAGAAAGGAGATCCTACAATGAGCAGTTCTTC. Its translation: CASSQGERRSYNEQFF.